These 18 T cell receptor beta chains were all obtained from the same sample, sequenced in a study of T cell repertoires in cytomegalovirus infection. TCRdb redid the calling of the reads with MiXCR, one entry per CDR3 protein. Among around 290,000 distinct CDR3 sequences, roughly 23% were seen once, and the ten largest hold 14%. The specimen was PBMCs. These receptors originate from a human donor in good health (CMV status not recorded). Some clones in this sample may be carry-over from other donors' samples.

This clonotype has ten or more counts. The chain recombines TRBV7-2 with TRBJ2-5, with D unresolved. The CDR3 has 13 residues. The V end lost 3 bases, the J end lost 2 bases, and 7 bases lay between the germline ends. Germline-derived CDR1 and CDR2 are SGHTA and FQGNSA. The CDR3 region is CASSFTYQETQYF. CDR3 nucleotide sequence: TGTGCCAGCAGCTTTACGTATCAAGAGACCCAGTACTTC.

The rearrangement joins TRBV4-1 to TRBJ1-1, with 7 positions matching TRBD1. The J segment lost 8 bases and the V segment lost 6 bases, leaving 12 bases of the junction unmatched. Germline CDR1 reads MGHRA; CDR2 reads YSYEKL. The CDR3 covers 14 residues. The CDR3 region has the DNA TGCGCCAGCAGTCGAGACAGGGTGTATATAGAAGCTTTCTTT. Translation: CASSRDRVYIEAFF.

CDR3 DNA: TGTGCCAGCAGTACCTGGACAGGGGGTTATAGCAATCAGCCCCAGCATTTT. It is translated as CASSTWTGGYSNQPQHF. This chain connects TRBV6-2 or TRBV6-3 to TRBJ1-5, with 10 bases lining up with TRBD1. The CDR3 runs to 17 residues. J gave up 0 bases and V 5 bases, and 7 bases lay outside the gene matches. Looked up from germline, CDR1 is MNHEY and CDR2 is SVGEGT.

The rearrangement uses TRBV28 and TRBJ1-1; possibly TRBD1 for D (6 bases). This CDR3 contains 14 residues. V gave up 3 bases and J gave up 4 bases, with 12 bases separating them. CDR1 and CDR2 (germline): MDHEN, SYDVKM. The CDR3 region is CASSLVVRGTEAFF. CDR3 coding DNA: TGTGCCAGCAGTTTGGTGGTCAGGGGCACTGAAGCTTTCTTT. Full variable domain (outside the CDR3, taken from reference TRBV28 and TRBJ1-1): DVKVTQSSRYLVKRTGEKVFLECVQDMDHENMFWYRQDPGLGLRLIYFSYDVKMKEKGDIPEGYSVSREKKERFSLILESASTNQTSMYLCASSLVVRGTEAFFGQGTRLTVV.

This clonotype came up a few times. The V and J genes are TRBV24-1 and TRBJ2-4, with 10 bases matching TRBD1. The junction had 9 bases not matched to a gene; V was cut back by 3 bases and J by 2 bases. CDR3 length: 18 amino acids. Germline lookup yields CDR1 KGHDR and CDR2 SFDVKD. Here the CDR3 reads CATSDGVPGQGSKNIQYF. The CDR3 bases are TGTGCCACCAGTGATGGAGTACCGGGACAGGGGTCCAAAAACATTCAGTACTTC.

The chain employs TRBV15 and TRBJ1-1, with D tentatively TRBD1 (5 bases). Per the germline V gene, CDR1 is LNHNV and CDR2 is YYDKDF (reference sequence). This CDR3 has 16 amino acids. The V end lost 4 bases, the J end lost 10 bases, and 25 bases lay between the germline ends. The DNA for the CDR3 is TGTGCCACCAGCAAAGTTATAACAGGTACCCAAAGGGGAGCTTTCTTT. Its protein product is CATSKVITGTQRGAFF.

This clonotype was seen more than once but under ten times. The chain has TRBV9 and TRBJ2-3; D possibly uses TRBD1 or TRBD2 (6 bases each). V was clipped by 4 bases and J by 5 bases, with 14 bases between them. Germline V gives CDR1 SGDLS, CDR2 YYNGEE. CDR3 length: 14 amino acids. The CDR3 region has the DNA TGTGCCAGCAGCTCCCGACTAGGGGGAGATACGCAGTATTTT. This sequence encodes CASSSRLGGDTQYF.

This clonotype was observed a few times. This chain links TRBV7-2 with TRBJ1-5; the D is unclear. Trimming removed 0 bases at V and 6 bases at J, with 15 bases between. This CDR3 comprises 16 residues. From germline, CDR1 is SGHTA and CDR2 FQGNSA. The CDR3 protein is CASSLAGAVHGQPQHF. DNA of the CDR3: TGTGCCAGCAGCTTAGCAGGCGCGGTACACGGTCAGCCCCAGCATTTT.

There are a few counts of this clonotype. This chain links TRBV7-2 with TRBJ1-2; D gene ambiguous. The CDR3 has 13 amino acids. CDR1 and CDR2 (germline): SGHTA, FQGNSA. V was clipped by 2 bases and J by 5 bases, with 9 bases between them. CDR3 protein: CASSLNGLYGYTF. CDR3 nucleotides: TGTGCCAGCAGCTTAAACGGCCTTTATGGCTACACCTTC.

The chain is built from TRBV20-1 and TRBJ1-1; D may be TRBD1 (5 bases). The ends were cut back, 2 bases at V and 4 bases at J, with 14 bases in the middle. The CDR3 spans 14 residues. Germline values: CDR1 DFQATT, CDR2 SNEGSKA (reference sequence). The CDR3 sequence is CSARFLGGSTEAFF. The DNA of the CDR3 is TGCAGTGCTAGATTCCTCGGGGGAAGCACTGAAGCTTTCTTT.

Worth noting for this clonotype: At one of its ends the junction is not consistent with the germline gene, which may arise from a read error. This chain links TRBV29-1 with TRBJ2-5, with TRBD2 matching over 9 bases. The CDR3 covers 12 residues. Germline CDR1 and CDR2: SQVTM and ANQGSEA. Here the CDR3 reads CGVVSGGETQYF. The CDR3 DNA reads TGCGGCGTTGTTAGCGGGGGAGAGACCCAGTACTTC.

This clonotype was counted a few times. The V and J genes are TRBV7-2 and TRBJ2-1; 7 bases map to TRBD2. Per the germline V gene, CDR1 is SGHTA and CDR2 is FQGNSA. V lost 2 bases, J lost 0 bases, and 13 bases stayed unmatched. The CDR3 totals 19 residues. CDR3 sequence (DNA): TGTGCCAGCAGCTTATTACTAGGTTACGGGAGGAACTCCTACAATGAGCAGTTCTTC. This codes for CASSLLLGYGRNSYNEQFF. The whole variable domain, filled in from reference TRBV7-2 and TRBJ2-1, reads GAGVSQSPSNKVTEKGKDVELRCDPISGHTALYWYRQSLGQGLEFLIYFQGNSAPDKSGLPSDRFSAERTGGSVSTLTIQRTQQEDSAVYLCASSLLLGYGRNSYNEQFFGPGTRLTVL.

This sequence joins TRBV28 and TRBJ2-5; D is perhaps TRBD2 (5 bases). Trimming took off 6 bases at V and 4 bases at J, with 12 bases between the two ends. Per germline, CDR1 MDHEN and CDR2 SYDVKM. This CDR3 has 13 amino acids. DNA for the CDR3: TGTGCCAGCAGGGGCCCCGAGGGAGAGACCCAGTACTTC. Translating gives CASRGPEGETQYF.

This clonotype was detected many times. The CDR3 is CASSPRQNNEQFF. In DNA, the CDR3 is TGTGCCAGCAGCCCCAGACAGAACAATGAGCAGTTCTTC. V usage is TRBV7-2 and J usage is TRBJ2-1, with a tentative D call TRBD1 (5 bases). Germline assignment: CDR1 SGHTA and CDR2 FQGNSA. Trimming cost V 5 bases and J 5 bases, with 10 bases left between them. This CDR3 comprises 13 residues.

Ten or more counts support this clonotype. This sequence joins TRBV28 and TRBJ1-1; TRBD1 matches at 7 bases. J gave up 8 bases and V 4 bases, and 10 bases lay outside the gene matches. Germline values: CDR1 MDHEN, CDR2 SYDVKM. The CDR3 is 14 amino acids. The CDR3 bases are TGTGCCAGCAGTTCCCGATCCGGGACAGAAGAAGCTTTCTTT. Amino acid sequence: CASSSRSGTEEAFF.

Many counts were recorded for this clonotype. The rearrangement links TRBV7-2 to TRBJ2-1; no firm D call. The V end lost 6 bases, the J end lost 5 bases, and 23 bases lay between the germline ends. CDR3 length: 17 residues. The germline V gene encodes CDR1 SGHTA and CDR2 FQGNSA. CDR3 bases: TGTGCCAGCAGTAAAGCCCCGCGAACATTGAGAAACAATGAGCAGTTCTTC. This translates into CASSKAPRTLRNNEQFF.

This rearrangement joins TRBV3-1 to TRBJ2-7; no clear D. The germline V and J ends were trimmed by 4 bases and 2 bases, with 9 bases remaining between them. CDR1 and CDR2 (germline): LGHDT, YNNKEL (reference sequence). The CDR3 contains 13 residues. The chain's CDR3 is CASSRRETYEQYF. Written as DNA, the CDR3 is TGTGCCAGCAGCCGAAGGGAAACCTACGAGCAGTACTTC.

This clonotype occurred a few times. This sequence joins TRBV30 and TRBJ1-1; D is uncertain. Trimming shortened V by 4 bases and J by 1 base, and 16 bases separated the two germline ends. Germline V lookup: CDR1 GTSNPN, CDR2 SVGIG (reference sequence). The CDR3 sequence is 15 residues long. The CDR3 DNA follows: TGTGCCTGGATCCCCTTGGTGAGGGCGAACACTGAAGCTTTCTTT. It translates to CAWIPLVRANTEAFF.